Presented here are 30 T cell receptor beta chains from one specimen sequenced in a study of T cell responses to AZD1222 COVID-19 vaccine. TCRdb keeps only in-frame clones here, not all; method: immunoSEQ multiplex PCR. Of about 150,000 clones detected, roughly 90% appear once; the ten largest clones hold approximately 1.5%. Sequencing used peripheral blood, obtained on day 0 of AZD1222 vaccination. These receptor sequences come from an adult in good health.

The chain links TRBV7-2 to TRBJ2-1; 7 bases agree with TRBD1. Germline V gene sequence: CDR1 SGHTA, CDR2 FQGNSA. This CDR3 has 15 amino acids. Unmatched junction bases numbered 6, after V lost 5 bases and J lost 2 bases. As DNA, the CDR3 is TGTGCCAGCAGCCCGGACAGGTCGACCTACAATGAGCAGTTCTTC. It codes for CASSPDRSTYNEQFF.

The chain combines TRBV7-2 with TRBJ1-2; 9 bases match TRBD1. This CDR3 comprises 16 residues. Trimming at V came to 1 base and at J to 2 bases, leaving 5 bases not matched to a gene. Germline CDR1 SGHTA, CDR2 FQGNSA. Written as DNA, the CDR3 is TGTGCCAGCAGCTTAGATACAGGGGGCGCGAACTATGGCTACACCTTC. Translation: CASSLDTGGANYGYTF.

In DNA form, the CDR3 reads TGCGCCAGCAGCCATGAATGGACAGGGGGCGCTGAAGCTTTCTTT. Translating gives CASSHEWTGGAEAFF. The chain has TRBV4-3 and TRBJ1-1; TRBD1 aligns across 11 bases. Germline CDR1 and CDR2: LGHNA and YSLEER. The CDR3 totals 15 residues. V shed 3 bases, J shed 6 bases, and the junction held 6 bases outside the gene matches.

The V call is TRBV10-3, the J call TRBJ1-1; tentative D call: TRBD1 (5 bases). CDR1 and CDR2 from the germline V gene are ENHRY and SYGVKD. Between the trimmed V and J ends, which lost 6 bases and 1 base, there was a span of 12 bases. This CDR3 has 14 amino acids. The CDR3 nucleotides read TGTGCCATCAGCGGAGGGGACGGGAACACTGAAGCTTTCTTT. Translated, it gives CAISGGDGNTEAFF.

CDR3: CASSYYPKQGNMNTEAFF. The CDR3 bases are TGCGCCAGCAGCTACTACCCAAAACAGGGTAATATGAACACTGAAGCTTTCTTT. The V call is TRBV5-1, the J call TRBJ1-1; TRBD1 is a possible D gene (6 bases). The germline V and J ends were trimmed by 3 bases and 0 bases, with 21 bases remaining between them. In germline, CDR1 is SGHRS, CDR2 YFSETQ. CDR3 length equals 18 residues.

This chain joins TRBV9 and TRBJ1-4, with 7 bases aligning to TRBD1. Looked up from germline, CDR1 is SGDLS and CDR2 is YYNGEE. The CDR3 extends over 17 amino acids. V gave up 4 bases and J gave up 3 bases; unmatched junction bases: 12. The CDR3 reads CASSTSQGWTANEKLFF. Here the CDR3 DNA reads TGTGCCAGCAGCACATCACAGGGGTGGACGGCTAATGAAAAACTGTTTTTT. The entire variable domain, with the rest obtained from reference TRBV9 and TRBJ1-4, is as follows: DSGVTQTPKHLITATGQRVTLRCSPRSGDLSVYWYQQSLDQGLQFLIQYYNGEERAKGNILERFSAQQFPDLHSELNLSSLELGDSALYFCASSTSQGWTANEKLFFGSGTQLSVL.

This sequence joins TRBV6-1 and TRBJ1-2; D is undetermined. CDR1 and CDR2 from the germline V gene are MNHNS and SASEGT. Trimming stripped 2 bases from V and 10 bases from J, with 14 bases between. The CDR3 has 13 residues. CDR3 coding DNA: TGTGCCAGCAGTGAAATTGAGGGTTTAGACTACACCTTC. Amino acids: CASSEIEGLDYTF.

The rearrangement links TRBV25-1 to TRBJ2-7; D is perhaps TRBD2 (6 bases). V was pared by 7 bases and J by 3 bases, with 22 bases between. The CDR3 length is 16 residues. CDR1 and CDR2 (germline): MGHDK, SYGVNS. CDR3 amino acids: CASTGVARRANYEQYF. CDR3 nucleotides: TGTGCCAGCACGGGGGTAGCCCGAAGGGCCAACTACGAGCAGTACTTC.

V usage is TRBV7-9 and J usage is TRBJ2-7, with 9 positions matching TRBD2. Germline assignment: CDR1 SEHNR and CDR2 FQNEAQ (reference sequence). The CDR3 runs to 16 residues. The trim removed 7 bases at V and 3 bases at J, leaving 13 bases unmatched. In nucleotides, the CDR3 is TGTGCCAGCATCCCCGGCGGGACTAGCCTTAACTACGAGCAGTACTTC. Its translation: CASIPGGTSLNYEQYF.

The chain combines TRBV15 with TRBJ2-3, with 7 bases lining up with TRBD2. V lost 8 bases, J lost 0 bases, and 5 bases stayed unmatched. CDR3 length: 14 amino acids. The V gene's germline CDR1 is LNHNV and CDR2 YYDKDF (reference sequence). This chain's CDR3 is CATGGETSTDTQYF. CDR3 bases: TGTGCCACCGGGGGGGAAACCAGCACAGATACGCAGTATTTT.

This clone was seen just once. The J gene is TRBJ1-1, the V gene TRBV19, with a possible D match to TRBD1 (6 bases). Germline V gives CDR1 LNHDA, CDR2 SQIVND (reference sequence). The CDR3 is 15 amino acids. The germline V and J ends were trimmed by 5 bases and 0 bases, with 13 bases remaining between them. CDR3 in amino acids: CASSPSTGMNTEAFF. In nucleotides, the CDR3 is TGTGCCAGTAGTCCTTCGACAGGCATGAACACTGAAGCTTTCTTT.

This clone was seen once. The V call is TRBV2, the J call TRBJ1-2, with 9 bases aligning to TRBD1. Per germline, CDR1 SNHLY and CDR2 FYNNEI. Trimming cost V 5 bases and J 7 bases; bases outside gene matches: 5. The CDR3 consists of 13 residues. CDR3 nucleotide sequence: TGTGCCAGCAGTCCGGGACAGGGCCGTGGCTACACCTTC. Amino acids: CASSPGQGRGYTF.

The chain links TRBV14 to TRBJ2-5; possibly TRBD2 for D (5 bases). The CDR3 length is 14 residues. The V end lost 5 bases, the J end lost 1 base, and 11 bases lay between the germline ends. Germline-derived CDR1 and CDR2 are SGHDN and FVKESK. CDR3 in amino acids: CASSNQRPQETQYF. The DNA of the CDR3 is TGTGCCAGCAGCAACCAGCGGCCCCAAGAGACCCAGTACTTC. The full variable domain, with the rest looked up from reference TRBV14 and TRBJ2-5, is EAGVTQFPSHSVIEKGQTVTLRCDPISGHDNLYWYRRVMGKEIKFLLHFVKESKQDESGMPNNRFLAERTGGTYSTLKVQPAELEDSGVYFCASSNQRPQETQYFGPGTRLLVL.

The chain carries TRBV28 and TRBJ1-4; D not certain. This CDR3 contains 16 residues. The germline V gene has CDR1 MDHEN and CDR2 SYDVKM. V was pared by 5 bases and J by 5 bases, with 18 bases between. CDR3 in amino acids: CASSPPVWATNEKLFF. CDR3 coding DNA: TGTGCCAGCAGTCCCCCGGTCTGGGCGACCAATGAAAAACTGTTTTTT.

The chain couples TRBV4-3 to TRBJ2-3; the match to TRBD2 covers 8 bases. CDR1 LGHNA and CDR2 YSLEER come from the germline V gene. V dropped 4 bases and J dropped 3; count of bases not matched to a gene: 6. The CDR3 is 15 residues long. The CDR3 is CASSPTGLGTDTQYF. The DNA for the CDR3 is TGCGCCAGCAGCCCGACGGGACTAGGGACAGATACGCAGTATTTT.

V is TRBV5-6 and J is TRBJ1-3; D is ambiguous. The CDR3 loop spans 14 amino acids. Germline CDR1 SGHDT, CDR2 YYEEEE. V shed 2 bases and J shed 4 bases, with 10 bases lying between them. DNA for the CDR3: TGTGCCAGCAGCTTTGGACGGGCCGGAAACACCATATATTTT. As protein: CASSFGRAGNTIYF.

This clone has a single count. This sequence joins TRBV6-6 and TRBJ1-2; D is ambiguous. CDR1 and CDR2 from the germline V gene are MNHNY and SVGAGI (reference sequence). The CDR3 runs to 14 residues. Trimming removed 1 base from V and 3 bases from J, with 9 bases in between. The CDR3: CASSYYPPDYGYTF. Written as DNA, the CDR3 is TGTGCCAGCAGTTACTATCCACCGGACTATGGCTACACCTTC.

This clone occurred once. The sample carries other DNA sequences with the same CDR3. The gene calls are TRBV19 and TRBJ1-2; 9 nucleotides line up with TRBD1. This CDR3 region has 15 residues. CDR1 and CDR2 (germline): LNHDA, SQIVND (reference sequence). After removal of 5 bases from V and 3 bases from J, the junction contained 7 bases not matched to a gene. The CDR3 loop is CASSLGDREHYGYTF. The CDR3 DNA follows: TGTGCCAGTAGTTTGGGGGACAGGGAACACTATGGCTACACCTTC.

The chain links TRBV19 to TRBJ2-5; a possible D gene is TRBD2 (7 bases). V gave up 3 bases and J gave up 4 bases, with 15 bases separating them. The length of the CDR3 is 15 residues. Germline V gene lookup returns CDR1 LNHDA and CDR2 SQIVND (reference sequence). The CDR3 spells CASSMPAGAPETQYF. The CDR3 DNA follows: TGTGCCAGTAGTATGCCGGCGGGGGCTCCAGAGACCCAGTACTTC.

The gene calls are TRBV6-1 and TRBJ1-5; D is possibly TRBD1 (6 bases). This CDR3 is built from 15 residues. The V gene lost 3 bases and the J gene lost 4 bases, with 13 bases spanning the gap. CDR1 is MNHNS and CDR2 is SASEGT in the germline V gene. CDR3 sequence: CASSDMLGANQPQHF. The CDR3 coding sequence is TGTGCCAGCAGTGATATGTTGGGGGCGAATCAGCCCCAGCATTTT.

CDR3 DNA sequence: TGTGCCACCAGTCCCGGGGGTTCTGGAAACACCATATATTTT. This encodes CATSPGGSGNTIYF. This chain links TRBV15 with TRBJ1-3; D is perhaps TRBD1 (5 bases). From germline, CDR1 is LNHNV and CDR2 YYDKDF (reference sequence). This CDR3 is built from 14 residues. Trimming stripped 6 bases from V and 1 base from J, with 10 bases between.

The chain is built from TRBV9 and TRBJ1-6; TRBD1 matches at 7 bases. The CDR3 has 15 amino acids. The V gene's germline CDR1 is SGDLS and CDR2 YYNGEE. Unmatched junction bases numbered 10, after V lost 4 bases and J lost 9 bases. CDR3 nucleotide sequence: TGTGCCAGCAGCCCAGCCCAGGGGGGCAGTTCACCCCTCCACTTT. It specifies CASSPAQGGSSPLHF. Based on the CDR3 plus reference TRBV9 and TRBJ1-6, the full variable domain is DSGVTQTPKHLITATGQRVTLRCSPRSGDLSVYWYQQSLDQGLQFLIQYYNGEERAKGNILERFSAQQFPDLHSELNLSSLELGDSALYFCASSPAQGGSSPLHFGNGTRLTVT.

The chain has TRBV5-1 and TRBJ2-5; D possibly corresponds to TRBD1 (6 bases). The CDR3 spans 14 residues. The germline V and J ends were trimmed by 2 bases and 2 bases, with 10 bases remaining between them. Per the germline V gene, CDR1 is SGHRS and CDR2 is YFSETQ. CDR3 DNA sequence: TGCGCCAGCAGCTTAGCAGGGGCTCAAGAGACCCAGTACTTC. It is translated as CASSLAGAQETQYF.

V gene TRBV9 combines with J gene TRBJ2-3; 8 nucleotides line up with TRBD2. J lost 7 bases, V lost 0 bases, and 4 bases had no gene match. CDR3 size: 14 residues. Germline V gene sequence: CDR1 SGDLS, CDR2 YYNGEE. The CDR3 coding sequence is TGTGCCAGCAGCGTAGCAACTAGCGGATATACGCAGTATTTT. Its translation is CASSVATSGYTQYF. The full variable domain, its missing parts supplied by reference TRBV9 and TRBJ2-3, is DSGVTQTPKHLITATGQRVTLRCSPRSGDLSVYWYQQSLDQGLQFLIQYYNGEERAKGNILERFSAQQFPDLHSELNLSSLELGDSALYFCASSVATSGYTQYFGPGTRLTVL.

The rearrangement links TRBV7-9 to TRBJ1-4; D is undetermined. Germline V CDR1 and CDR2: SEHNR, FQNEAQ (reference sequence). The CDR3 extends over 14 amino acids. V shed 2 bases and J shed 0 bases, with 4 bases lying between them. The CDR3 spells CASSLQATNEKLFF. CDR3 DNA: TGTGCCAGCAGCTTACAAGCAACTAATGAAAAACTGTTTTTT.

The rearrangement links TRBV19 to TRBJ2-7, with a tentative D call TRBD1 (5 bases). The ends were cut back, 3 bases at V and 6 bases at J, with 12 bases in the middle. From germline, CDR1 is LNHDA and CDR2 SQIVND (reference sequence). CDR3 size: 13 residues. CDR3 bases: TGTGCCAGTAGTATCAGGGTTGGGCTCGAGCAGTACTTC. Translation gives CASSIRVGLEQYF.

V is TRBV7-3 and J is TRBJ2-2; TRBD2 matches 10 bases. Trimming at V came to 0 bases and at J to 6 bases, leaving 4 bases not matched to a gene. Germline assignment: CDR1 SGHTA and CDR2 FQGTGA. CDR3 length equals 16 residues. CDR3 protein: CASSLTGTSVPGELFF. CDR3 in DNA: TGTGCCAGCAGCTTAACCGGGACTAGCGTTCCCGGGGAGCTGTTTTTT. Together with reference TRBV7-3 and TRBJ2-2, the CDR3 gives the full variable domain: GAGVSQTPSNKVTEKGKYVELRCDPISGHTALYWYRQSLGQGPEFLIYFQGTGAADDSGLPNDRFFAVRPEGSVSTLKIQRTERGDSAVYLCASSLTGTSVPGELFFGEGSRLTVL.

CDR3 amino acids: CASSLGDDQPQHF. In DNA form, the CDR3 reads TGTGCCAGCAGCTTAGGTGATGACCAGCCCCAGCATTTT. The chain couples TRBV11-2 to TRBJ1-5, with D hard to call. CDR3 length equals 13 residues. V was clipped by 1 base and J by 7 bases, with 8 bases between them. Germline V lookup: CDR1 SGHAT, CDR2 FQNNGV.

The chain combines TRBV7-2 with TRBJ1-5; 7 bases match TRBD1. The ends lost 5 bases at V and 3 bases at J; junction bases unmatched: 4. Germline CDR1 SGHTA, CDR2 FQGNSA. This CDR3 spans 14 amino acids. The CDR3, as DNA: TGTGCCAGCAGCAAAACAGGGGACAATCAGCCCCAGCATTTT. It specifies CASSKTGDNQPQHF.

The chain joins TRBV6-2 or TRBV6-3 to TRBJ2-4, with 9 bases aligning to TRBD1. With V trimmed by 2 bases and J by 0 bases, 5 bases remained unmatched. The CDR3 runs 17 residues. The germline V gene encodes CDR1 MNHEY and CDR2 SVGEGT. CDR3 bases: TGTGCCAGCAGTTACCAGGGACAGGGTTTAGCCAAAAACATTCAGTACTTC. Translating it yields CASSYQGQGLAKNIQYF.